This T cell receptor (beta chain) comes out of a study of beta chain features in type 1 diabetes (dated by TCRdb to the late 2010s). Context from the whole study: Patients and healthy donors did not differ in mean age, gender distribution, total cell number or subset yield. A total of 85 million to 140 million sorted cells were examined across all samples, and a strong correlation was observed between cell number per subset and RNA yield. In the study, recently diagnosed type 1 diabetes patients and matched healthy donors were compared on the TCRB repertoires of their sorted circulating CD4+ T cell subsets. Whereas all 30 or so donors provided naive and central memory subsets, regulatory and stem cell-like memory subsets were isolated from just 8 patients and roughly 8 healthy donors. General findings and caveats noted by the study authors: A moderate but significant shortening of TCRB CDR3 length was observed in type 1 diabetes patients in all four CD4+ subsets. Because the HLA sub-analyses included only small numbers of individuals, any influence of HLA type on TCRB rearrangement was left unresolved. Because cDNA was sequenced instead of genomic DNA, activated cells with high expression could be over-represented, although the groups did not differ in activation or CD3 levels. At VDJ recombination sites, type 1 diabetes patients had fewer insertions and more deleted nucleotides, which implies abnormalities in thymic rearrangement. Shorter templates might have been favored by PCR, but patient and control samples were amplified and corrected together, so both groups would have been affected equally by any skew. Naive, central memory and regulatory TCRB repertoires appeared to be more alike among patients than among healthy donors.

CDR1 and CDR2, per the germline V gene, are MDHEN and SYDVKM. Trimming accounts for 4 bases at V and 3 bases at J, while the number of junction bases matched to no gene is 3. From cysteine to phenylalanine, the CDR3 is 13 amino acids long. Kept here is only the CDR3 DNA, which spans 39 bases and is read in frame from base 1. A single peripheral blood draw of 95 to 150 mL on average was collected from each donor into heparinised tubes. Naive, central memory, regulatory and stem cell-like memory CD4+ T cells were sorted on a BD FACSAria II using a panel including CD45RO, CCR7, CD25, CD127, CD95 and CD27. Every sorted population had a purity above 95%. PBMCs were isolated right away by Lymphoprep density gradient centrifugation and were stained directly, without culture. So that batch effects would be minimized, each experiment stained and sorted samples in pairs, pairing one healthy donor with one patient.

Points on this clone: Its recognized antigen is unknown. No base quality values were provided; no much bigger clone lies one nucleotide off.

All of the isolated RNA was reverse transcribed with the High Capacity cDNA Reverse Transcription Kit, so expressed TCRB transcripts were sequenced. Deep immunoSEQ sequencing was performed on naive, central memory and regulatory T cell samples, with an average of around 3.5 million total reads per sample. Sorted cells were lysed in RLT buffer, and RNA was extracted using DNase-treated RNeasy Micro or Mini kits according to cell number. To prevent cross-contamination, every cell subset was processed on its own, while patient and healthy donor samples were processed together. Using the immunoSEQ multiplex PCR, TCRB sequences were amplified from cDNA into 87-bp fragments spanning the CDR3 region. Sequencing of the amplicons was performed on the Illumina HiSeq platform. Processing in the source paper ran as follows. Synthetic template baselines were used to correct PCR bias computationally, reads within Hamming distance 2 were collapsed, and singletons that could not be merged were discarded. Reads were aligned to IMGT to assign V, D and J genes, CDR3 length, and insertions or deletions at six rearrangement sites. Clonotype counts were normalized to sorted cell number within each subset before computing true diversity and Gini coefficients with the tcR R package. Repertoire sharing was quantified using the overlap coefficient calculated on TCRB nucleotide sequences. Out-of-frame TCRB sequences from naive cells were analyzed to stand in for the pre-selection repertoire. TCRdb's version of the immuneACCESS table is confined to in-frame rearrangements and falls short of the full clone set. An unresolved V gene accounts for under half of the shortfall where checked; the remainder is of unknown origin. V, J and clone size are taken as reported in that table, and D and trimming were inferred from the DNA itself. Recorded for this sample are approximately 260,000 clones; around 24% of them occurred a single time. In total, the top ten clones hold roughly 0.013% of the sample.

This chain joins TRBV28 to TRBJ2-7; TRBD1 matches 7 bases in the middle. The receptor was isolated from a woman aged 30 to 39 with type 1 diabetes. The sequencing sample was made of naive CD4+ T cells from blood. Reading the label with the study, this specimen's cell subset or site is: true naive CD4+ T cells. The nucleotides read TGTGCCAGCAGTTCGGGACAGCACTACGAGCAGTACTTC. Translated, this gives CASSSGQHYEQYF.